The source of this TCR beta chain is a study of blood T cell repertoires in COVID-19. Measured with immunoSEQ multiplex PCR; TCRdb has only the in-frame clones, and not every one. The sample lists about 51,000 clones, around 84% occurring once. V lost 6 bases and J lost 7; bases outside the gene matches: 6. The germline gives CDR1 LNHNV, CDR2 YYDKDF (reference sequence). There are 14 residues in the CDR3. This TCR was sampled from a man aged 50-59 years with acute or convalescent COVID-19. The specimen sequenced was peripheral blood. The chain recombines TRBV15 with TRBJ1-6; TRBD1 matches at 7 bases. CDR3 DNA: TGTGCCACCAGTATAGGACAGGAAAATTCACCCCTCCACTTT. Amino acids: CATSIGQENSPLHF.